The 18 T cell receptor beta chains reported below all come from one sample, sequenced in a study of T-cell memory formation after mild COVID-19 (dated by TCRdb to about 2021). Libraries were built with 5' RACE. The data were produced on an Illumina NovaSeq 6000. TCRdb reprocessing: public reads trimmed at Q25 with fastp, clones called with MiXCR, in-frame beta chains kept. Rows are unified per CDR3 protein, each entry keeping the most common DNA and genes. The sample profile shows hundreds of thousands of distinct CDR3 sequences; about 13% of them were found once. In total, the top ten clones hold about 24% of the sample. What was sequenced was PBMCs or a T cell subset sorted from them (not recorded which). The receptors here all came from a man between 18 and 35 years old who had mild COVID-19 (a few samples of this study predate the infection). The sample titles of this study are shuffled in the database, so cell type and time point are left out; the donor was told from shared clones.

This clonotype was seen a handful of times. The chain has TRBV7-2 and TRBJ1-2; the D gene is possibly TRBD1 (5 bases). The CDR3 has 14 residues. CDR1 is SGHTA and CDR2 is FQGNSA in the germline V gene. The V end lost 6 bases, the J end lost 4 bases, and 15 bases lay between the germline ends. This chain's CDR3 is CASRGLDRSYGYTF. CDR3 in DNA: TGTGCCAGCAGGGGGCTAGACCGTTCCTATGGCTACACCTTC.

In this sample, this clonotype turned up a few times. The V call is TRBV10-3, the J call TRBJ2-2; D gene unclear. The CDR3 runs to 15 residues. Germline V lookup: CDR1 ENHRY, CDR2 SYGVKD. V dropped 4 bases and J dropped 0 bases, with 9 bases sitting between them. The CDR3 is CAISVRQSNTGELFF. The CDR3 nucleotides read TGTGCCATCAGTGTTAGGCAGTCGAACACCGGGGAGCTGTTTTTT.

The rearrangement links TRBV7-7 to TRBJ2-7; tentative D call: TRBD2 (5 bases). V lost 5 bases and J lost 3, with 11 bases in between. Germline CDR1 is SSHAT and CDR2 is FNYEAQ (reference sequence). The CDR3 runs 13 residues. Written as DNA, the CDR3 is TGTGCCAGCAGCCGCGGACTGATCTACGAGCAGTACTTC. This codes for CASSRGLIYEQYF.

The rearrangement links TRBV5-1 to TRBJ2-3; 7 nucleotides agree with TRBD1. The germline gives CDR1 SGHRS, CDR2 YFSETQ. The CDR3 runs to 16 residues. Germline trimming cut 4 bases from V and 0 bases from J; bases unmatched to any gene: 8. The CDR3: CASSRGQYLSTDTQYF. The CDR3 DNA reads TGCGCCAGCAGCCGGGGACAGTACCTGAGCACAGATACGCAGTATTTT.

This chain uses TRBV7-2 with TRBJ1-1, with D unresolved. Germline assignment: CDR1 SGHTA and CDR2 FQGNSA. The length of the CDR3 is 12 residues. Trimming removed 5 bases at V and 11 bases at J, with 15 bases between. CDR3: CASSASGNLAFF. The CDR3 DNA is TGTGCCAGCAGCGCCTCCGGGAATCTGGCTTTCTTT.

This sequence joins TRBV13 and TRBJ2-5; D perhaps matches TRBD1 (6 bases). Deletions cut 4 bases from V and 2 bases from J, with 11 bases between. The germline gives CDR1 PRHDT, CDR2 FYEKMQ (reference sequence). The CDR3 sequence is 14 residues long. CDR3 residues: CASSSPQGQETQYF. The CDR3 DNA follows: TGTGCCAGCAGCTCCCCGCAGGGGCAAGAGACCCAGTACTTC.

This clonotype was detected only a few times. V usage is TRBV9 and J usage is TRBJ1-1; D is undetermined. Germline CDR1 and CDR2: SGDLS and YYNGEE. The CDR3 has 13 residues. V was shortened by 0 bases and J by 4 bases, with 7 bases between the two germline ends. The chain's CDR3 is CASSVVPGTEAFF. The CDR3 bases are TGTGCCAGCAGCGTAGTACCGGGCACTGAAGCTTTCTTT.

The chain employs TRBV5-1 and TRBJ2-7; D not certain. Germline CDR1 reads SGHRS; CDR2 reads YFSETQ. The CDR3 is 13 amino acids. The V and J ends lost 0 bases and 3 bases respectively, with 7 bases between them. DNA of the CDR3: TGCGCCAGCAGCTTGGAGGGCAGCTACGAGCAGTACGTC. Amino acid sequence: CASSLEGSYEQYV.

The CDR3 protein is CASSGVPKSPLHF. The CDR3 DNA follows: TGCGCCAGCAGCGGGGTCCCCAAATCACCCCTCCACTTT. V and J are TRBV5-1 and TRBJ1-6; D is unresolved. The length of the CDR3 is 13 residues. V was clipped by 4 bases and J by 10 bases, with 12 bases between them. Per the germline V gene, CDR1 is SGHRS and CDR2 is YFSETQ.

A few counts support this clonotype. The chain is built from TRBV5-4 and TRBJ2-3; no clear D gene. Germline V lookup: CDR1 SGHNT, CDR2 YYREEE (reference sequence). Trimming removed 1 base from V and 4 bases from J, with 13 bases in between. The CDR3 spans 15 residues. The CDR3 nucleotides are TGTGCCAGCAGCTTGTTACCCGACTTGGCAGATACGCAGTATTTT. Translating it yields CASSLLPDLADTQYF.

The chain is built from TRBV4-2 and TRBJ2-7; either TRBD1 or TRBD2 may supply D (5 bases each). Trimming shortened V by 2 bases and J by 3 bases, and 14 bases separated the two germline ends. This CDR3 region has 15 residues. Germline V gene sequence: CDR1 LGHNA, CDR2 YNFKEQ. The chain's CDR3 is CASSQLVGPGYEQYF. Here the CDR3 DNA reads TGTGCCAGCAGCCAATTGGTGGGACCGGGCTACGAGCAGTACTTC.

This clonotype was counted ten times or more. The V gene is TRBV7-7, the J gene TRBJ2-5, with no clear D. The V end was cut by 1 base, the J end by 0 bases, with 15 bases between. In germline, CDR1 is SSHAT, CDR2 FNYEAQ (reference sequence). This CDR3 spans 17 amino acids. CDR3 bases: TGTGCCAGCAGCTTAGGATTGTCGGGCCTAGACCAAGAGACCCAGTACTTC. Its translation: CASSLGLSGLDQETQYF.

The chain has TRBV10-3 and TRBJ2-3; 14 nucleotides agree with TRBD2. V was pared by 0 bases and J by 2 bases, with 4 bases of the junction left unmatched. This CDR3 contains 18 residues. Germline V gene data show CDR1 as ENHRY and CDR2 as SYGVKD. The CDR3 DNA reads as TGTGCCATCAGTGAGTCTGGACTAGCGGGGGGACACACAGATACGCAGTATTTT. It yields the protein CAISESGLAGGHTDTQYF.

This rearrangement joins TRBV6-6 to TRBJ1-2, with D possibly TRBD1 on 6 matching bases. Germline CDR1 is MNHNY and CDR2 is SVGAGI (reference sequence). The CDR3 is 16 residues long. With 6 bases removed from V and 5 bases from J, the gap between germline ends came to 22 bases. Here the CDR3 DNA reads TGTGCCAGCAGCCACCTGGGGTCGGGGGGCGCTTATGGCTACACCTTC. Translation: CASSHLGSGGAYGYTF.

The chain carries TRBV19 and TRBJ1-2; 8 nucleotides align to TRBD1. Per the germline V gene, CDR1 is LNHDA and CDR2 is SQIVND (reference sequence). The CDR3 sequence is 15 residues long. V shed 3 bases and J 6 bases; nucleotides not matched to a gene: 9. The CDR3 loop reads CASSITPGQEDGYTF. DNA of the CDR3: TGTGCCAGTAGTATCACCCCGGGACAGGAGGATGGCTACACCTTC.

This clonotype was seen a few times. CDR3 sequence reads: CASRIDSTRYEQYF. The CDR3 DNA sequence: TGCGCCAGCAGAATAGACAGTACCAGGTACGAGCAGTACTTC. This sequence joins TRBV5-1 and TRBJ2-7, with D possibly being TRBD1 (5 bases). Per the germline V gene, CDR1 is SGHRS and CDR2 is YFSETQ. This CDR3 is built from 14 residues. Trimming removed 5 bases from V and 4 bases from J, with 16 bases in between.

This clonotype has only a few counts. As DNA, the CDR3 is TGTGCCAGCACCTCCCCCCGGGGAGACGAGCAGTACTTC. This translates into CASTSPRGDEQYF. V gene TRBV6-6 combines with J gene TRBJ2-7, with a weak D call TRBD2 (5 bases). Trimming stripped 7 bases from V and 5 bases from J, with 15 bases between. The CDR3 extends over 13 amino acids. Germline V gene sequence: CDR1 MNHNY, CDR2 SVGAGI (reference sequence).

V and J are TRBV7-9 and TRBJ2-3; D may be TRBD2 (5 bases). The V gene's germline CDR1 is SEHNR and CDR2 FQNEAQ (reference sequence). Trimming stripped 1 base from V and 8 bases from J, with 13 bases between. CDR3 size: 14 residues. The CDR3 region is CASSLVGRGGTQYF. Written as DNA, the CDR3 is TGTGCCAGCAGCTTAGTTGGGAGAGGAGGTACGCAGTATTTT.